These T cell receptor beta chains were read from a single sample in a study of monozygotic twins with inflammatory bowel disease. For each CDR3 protein, TCRdb gives one entry from its re-call of the 5' RACE reads, without DNA. The sample table sets out 420,000 or so distinct CDR3 sequences. The sequenced sample consisted of blood. The origin of the receptors is a human donor with ulcerative colitis or Crohn's disease, or a healthy co-twin of an affected twin (not recorded which). Both conserved end residues are part of each CDR3. The order of the fields is CDR3 length, V gene, J gene, CDR3 protein.

len: 17; v_gene: TRBV7-9; j_gene: TRBJ2-1; CDR3aa: CASLDFPTSGISNEQFF
len: 13; v_gene: TRBV20-1; j_gene: TRBJ1-2; CDR3aa: CSARAVGVYGYTF
len: 16; v_gene: TRBV7-2; j_gene: TRBJ1-5; CDR3aa: CASSPGTPAGNQPQHF
len: 12; v_gene: TRBV29-1; j_gene: TRBJ1-1; CDR3aa: CSVLTDNTEAFF
len: 12; v_gene: TRBV5-1; j_gene: TRBJ1-2; CDR3aa: CASSADRDGYTF
len: 11; v_gene: TRBV6-5; j_gene: TRBJ2-1; CDR3aa: CASSYNALQFF
len: 16; v_gene: TRBV7-6; j_gene: TRBJ1-4; CDR3aa: CASSLYLPTGAEKLFF
len: 14; v_gene: TRBV12-3/TRBV12-4; j_gene: TRBJ2-7; CDR3aa: CASSFDRTLYEQYF
len: 13; v_gene: TRBV14; j_gene: TRBJ2-7; CDR3aa: CASGRTGSLEQYF
len: 18; v_gene: TRBV4-2; j_gene: TRBJ1-5; CDR3aa: CASSQTYRDRVKNQPQHF